One and the same sample provided the 30 T cell receptor beta chains below, sequenced in a study of blood T cell repertoires in COVID-19. Clones were sequenced by immunoSEQ multiplex PCR, and TCRdb holds only the in-frame ones, with some missing. The profile shows hundreds of thousands of clones, 83% of them singletons. Sequencing was performed on peripheral blood. The receptors were sampled from a woman aged 65 to 85 with active or convalescent COVID-19.

The chain combines TRBV5-1 with TRBJ1-2; perhaps TRBD1 as D (5 bases). Germline V gene lookup returns CDR1 SGHRS and CDR2 YFSETQ. Deletions cut 0 bases from V and 0 bases from J, with 12 bases between. The CDR3 is made up of 16 amino acids. CDR3 nucleotides: TGCGCCAGCAGCTTGGGGCAGGGATTGTCTAACTATGGCTACACCTTC. Protein: CASSLGQGLSNYGYTF.

This chain uses TRBV3-1 (or the pseudogene TRBV3-2) with TRBJ1-3; a possible D gene is TRBD1 (5 bases). Germline assignment: CDR1 LGHDT and CDR2 YNNKEL (reference sequence). CDR3 size: 14 residues. V was cut by 0 bases and J by 5 bases, with 8 bases left in between. The CDR3 DNA reads as TGTGCCAGCAGCCAAGAGGCAGGGCGAAACACCATATATTTT. Its translation is CASSQEAGRNTIYF.

The chain couples TRBV6-1 to TRBJ2-5, with TRBD2 matching 7 bases. From germline, CDR1 is MNHNS and CDR2 SASEGT. The length of the CDR3 is 14 residues. Germline trimming cut 1 base from V and 3 bases from J; bases unmatched to any gene: 2. CDR3 sequence: CASSEGTSEETQYF. Here the CDR3 DNA reads TGTGCCAGCAGTGAAGGGACTAGTGAAGAGACCCAGTACTTC.

The chain is built from TRBV7-3 and TRBJ2-2, with TRBD2 as a possible D gene (6 bases). V lost 2 bases and J lost 5, with 18 bases in between. Per the germline V gene, CDR1 is SGHTA and CDR2 is FQGTGA. The CDR3 loop spans 17 amino acids. The CDR3 bases are TGTGCCAGCAGCTTAGGGGCCGGGGGAGTGAGGACCGGGGAGCTGTTTTTT. It encodes CASSLGAGGVRTGELFF.

The V and J genes are TRBV19 and TRBJ2-7; TRBD1 aligns across 7 bases. Trimming cost V 5 bases and J 0 bases; bases outside gene matches: 7. This CDR3 has 15 amino acids. Per germline, CDR1 LNHDA and CDR2 SQIVND (reference sequence). The CDR3 nucleotides are TGTGCCAGTAGTCCGACGACAGGGAACTCCTACGAGCAGTACTTC. Translated: CASSPTTGNSYEQYF.

The V and J genes are TRBV9 and TRBJ1-1; D possibly corresponds to TRBD1 (6 bases). The V and J ends lost 4 bases and 2 bases respectively, with 12 bases between them. Germline CDR1 reads SGDLS; CDR2 reads YYNGEE. The CDR3 runs 14 residues. The CDR3 protein is CASSPQGHNTEAFF. CDR3 nucleotides: TGTGCCAGCAGCCCACAGGGCCACAACACTGAAGCTTTCTTT.

The chain joins TRBV30 to TRBJ1-5, with unresolved D. The V end was cut by 2 bases, the J end by 6 bases, with 11 bases between. Germline V lookup: CDR1 GTSNPN, CDR2 SVGIG (reference sequence). This CDR3 has 13 amino acids. CDR3 sequence: CAWSRGLGQPQHF. In DNA form, the CDR3 reads TGTGCCTGGAGTCGGGGATTGGGTCAGCCCCAGCATTTT.

The rearrangement joins TRBV11-3 to TRBJ2-1, with 10 positions matching TRBD2. With 4 bases clipped from V and 3 bases from J, the junction kept 3 bases outside the gene matches. Germline V CDR1 and CDR2: SGHNT, YENEEA. This CDR3 has 15 amino acids. CDR3 DNA sequence: TGTGCCAGCAGCTATAGCGGGGGGATCTACAATGAGCAGTTCTTC. This sequence encodes CASSYSGGIYNEQFF.

DNA for the CDR3: TGCGCCAGCAGCTTGGTAGTCGGGGGAGAAGACACCATATATTTT. Translation gives CASSLVVGGEDTIYF. This chain connects TRBV5-1 to TRBJ1-3, with D tentatively TRBD1 (5 bases). CDR3 length: 15 amino acids. Germline loops: CDR1 SGHRS, CDR2 YFSETQ. Trimming pared 0 bases from V and 8 bases from J, leaving 15 bases between.

V is TRBV21-1 and J is TRBJ2-7; the table's TRBD1 call for D was not verified on the DNA. TRBV21-1 counts as a pseudogene. The CDR3 loop spans 11 amino acids. CDR3 loop: CASSKRTEGYF. The CDR3 DNA follows: TGTGCCAGCAGCAAAAGGACAGAGGGGTACTTC.

The V and J genes are TRBV5-1 and TRBJ2-2; no clear D. The V gene lost 5 bases and the J gene lost 0 bases, with 11 bases spanning the gap. The germline gives CDR1 SGHRS, CDR2 YFSETQ. This CDR3 spans 15 amino acids. CDR3 sequence reads: CASRSSPTNTGELFF. CDR3 coding DNA: TGCGCCAGCAGAAGTAGCCCCACGAACACCGGGGAGCTGTTTTTT.

The CDR3 here is CASHQGQGGEQYF. For the CDR3, the DNA is TGCGCCAGCCACCAGGGACAGGGCGGAGAGCAGTACTTC. The chain combines TRBV5-1 with TRBJ2-7; 9 positions agree with TRBD1. CDR3 size: 13 residues. The germline gives CDR1 SGHRS, CDR2 YFSETQ. The ends lost 7 bases at V and 7 bases at J; junction bases unmatched: 9.

Turning to this clone: Other DNA sequences of this sample code for an identical CDR3. The CDR3 spells CASSQAGYEQYF. The CDR3 DNA reads TGTGCCAGCAGCCAAGCAGGCTACGAGCAGTACTTC. This chain connects TRBV3-1 (or the pseudogene TRBV3-2) to TRBJ2-7; D gene unclear. The CDR3 is 12 residues long. Germline V lookup: CDR1 LGHDT, CDR2 YNNKEL (reference sequence). V lost 1 base and J 3 bases, leaving 4 bases between the germline ends.

This clone was observed a handful of times. The V call is TRBV9, the J call TRBJ2-3; 9 positions match TRBD2. V was pared by 3 bases and J by 6 bases, with 5 bases of the junction left unmatched. This CDR3 is built from 14 residues. Germline loops: CDR1 SGDLS, CDR2 YYNGEE. CDR3 in amino acids: CASSALAGTDTQYF. DNA for the CDR3: TGTGCCAGCAGCGCTCTAGCGGGAACCGATACGCAGTATTTT. The whole variable domain, filled in from reference TRBV9 and TRBJ2-3, reads DSGVTQTPKHLITATGQRVTLRCSPRSGDLSVYWYQQSLDQGLQFLIQYYNGEERAKGNILERFSAQQFPDLHSELNLSSLELGDSALYFCASSALAGTDTQYFGPGTRLTVL.

This chain uses TRBV12-3 or TRBV12-4 with TRBJ1-5, with 7 positions matching TRBD1. V was pared by 6 bases and J by 10 bases, with 9 bases of the junction left unmatched. The CDR3 contains 13 residues. CDR3: CASSLQGVEPQHF. CDR3 coding DNA: TGTGCCAGCAGCCTCCAGGGGGTCGAACCCCAGCATTTT.

The rearrangement joins TRBV7-9 to TRBJ1-5; D uncertain. The CDR3 length is 13 residues. Deletions cut 5 bases from V and 6 bases from J, with 11 bases between. Germline CDR1 and CDR2: SEHNR and FQNEAQ (reference sequence). As DNA, the CDR3 is TGTGCCAGCAGCCCGGGGTTGTCTCAGCCCCAGCATTTT. Translated: CASSPGLSQPQHF.

This chain joins TRBV3-1 (or the pseudogene TRBV3-2) and TRBJ1-6; 7 bases map to TRBD1. V was clipped by 1 base and J by 9 bases; unmatched bases: 6. CDR3 length: 15 residues. The germline CDR1 and CDR2 sequences are LGHDT and YNNKEL (reference sequence). This CDR3 reads CASSQGQGVSSPLHF. CDR3 DNA: TGTGCCAGCAGCCAAGGACAGGGTGTGAGTTCACCCCTCCACTTT.

The rearrangement uses TRBV6-5 and TRBJ1-1; no reliable D call. Germline V gene sequence: CDR1 MNHEY, CDR2 SVGAGI. Trimming took 7 bases from V and 0 from J, leaving 9 bases between them. The CDR3 spans 13 residues. CDR3 sequence (DNA): TGTGCCAGCAATCGCGGGATGAACACTGAAGCTTTCTTT. This sequence encodes CASNRGMNTEAFF.

The V call is TRBV7-2, the J call TRBJ2-3; maybe TRBD2 (5 bases). CDR1 SGHTA and CDR2 FQGNSA come from the germline V gene. V was clipped by 5 bases and J by 0 bases, with 9 bases between them. This CDR3 is 14 amino acids long. CDR3 sequence reads: CASSKRTSTDTQYF. The CDR3 coding sequence is TGTGCCAGCAGCAAAAGGACTAGCACAGATACGCAGTATTTT.

This clone was recorded a few times. The CDR3 DNA sequence: TGTGCCAGCTCCGTTAGCGGGGGTCCTCAAGAGACCCAGTACTTC. It encodes CASSVSGGPQETQYF. The V call is TRBV18, the J call TRBJ2-5; TRBD2 matches 9 bases. J lost 2 bases, V lost 6 bases, and 7 bases had no gene match. From germline, CDR1 is KGHSH and CDR2 LQKENI. The CDR3 has 15 residues.

As for this clone: Other DNA sequences in this specimen translate into the identical CDR3. The chain carries TRBV6-5 and TRBJ2-3, with D possibly matching TRBD2 (5 bases). Between the trimmed V and J ends, which lost 2 bases and 5 bases, there was a span of 11 bases. Per the germline V gene, CDR1 is MNHEY and CDR2 is SVGAGI. The CDR3 covers 14 residues. The CDR3 reads CASSYGGRGDTQYF. Written as DNA, the CDR3 is TGTGCCAGCAGTTACGGCGGCCGGGGAGATACGCAGTATTTT.

This clone came up once. The genes are TRBV29-1 and TRBJ2-1; 11 bases agree with TRBD1. Germline V gives CDR1 SQVTM, CDR2 ANQGSEA. The CDR3 sequence is 15 residues long. V shed 1 base, J shed 5 bases, and the junction held 4 bases outside the gene matches. The CDR3 DNA follows: TGCAGCGTTGAAGGGGACAGGGGGTTCCACAATGAGCAGTTCTTC. This sequence encodes CSVEGDRGFHNEQFF.

The V gene is TRBV5-5, the J gene TRBJ1-1; D gene unclear. The germline V and J ends were trimmed by 0 bases and 6 bases, with 6 bases remaining between them. Germline V lookup: CDR1 SGHKS, CDR2 YYEKEE (reference sequence). The CDR3 has 12 residues. The CDR3 reads CASSLDSPEAFF. CDR3 nucleotide sequence: TGTGCCAGCAGCTTGGACTCTCCTGAAGCTTTCTTT.

The chain carries TRBV2 and TRBJ1-2, with unresolved D. CDR3 length equals 13 residues. Between the trimmed V and J ends, which lost 8 bases and 2 bases, there was a span of 12 bases. Germline V gene data show CDR1 as SNHLY and CDR2 as FYNNEI. CDR3 sequence reads: CASRPGGNYGYTF. CDR3 bases: TGTGCCAGCCGTCCAGGTGGAAACTATGGCTACACCTTC.

This clone was counted a single time. The gene calls are TRBV7-2 and TRBJ2-2; TRBD1 might be the D (7 bases). The length of the CDR3 is 15 residues. V was shortened by 4 bases and J by 0 bases, with 9 bases between the two germline ends. Looked up from germline, CDR1 is SGHTA and CDR2 is FQGNSA. In nucleotides, the CDR3 is TGTGCCAGCAGCTCCAGGGGGGCGAACACCGGGGAGCTGTTTTTT. It translates to CASSSRGANTGELFF.

The CDR3 sequence is CASSEVGQGRSPLHF. The CDR3, as DNA: TGTGCCAGCAGTGAAGTGGGACAGGGCCGTTCACCCCTCCACTTT. The genes are TRBV6-1 and TRBJ1-6; 9 nucleotides agree with TRBD1. The V gene end was trimmed by 1 base and the J gene end by 9 bases; junction bases not matched to a gene: 4. The CDR3 has 15 amino acids. CDR1 is MNHNS, CDR2 SASEGT, per germline.

CDR3 residues: CASSWGRVSGGSSYNEQFF. DNA of the CDR3: TGTGCCAGCAGCTGGGGCCGGGTTAGCGGGGGGAGCTCCTACAATGAGCAGTTCTTC. The rearrangement uses TRBV4-2 and TRBJ2-1, with TRBD2 matching over 10 bases. Germline trimming cut 5 bases from V and 0 bases from J; bases unmatched to any gene: 13. The length of the CDR3 is 19 residues. CDR1 and CDR2 (germline): LGHNA, YNFKEQ.

The CDR3 reads CASSPAGGETQYF. The DNA for the CDR3 is TGCGCCAGCAGCCCGGCGGGGGGCGAGACCCAGTACTTC. The chain links TRBV5-1 to TRBJ2-5; 8 nucleotides align to TRBD2. The V gene's germline CDR1 is SGHRS and CDR2 YFSETQ. The CDR3 covers 13 residues. With 4 bases clipped from V and 5 bases from J, the junction kept 4 bases outside the gene matches.

This chain joins TRBV7-9 and TRBJ1-1; no firm D call. This CDR3 has 15 amino acids. The germline V and J ends were trimmed by 3 bases and 0 bases, with 11 bases remaining between them. CDR1 is SEHNR, CDR2 FQNEAQ, per germline (reference sequence). CDR3 sequence (DNA): TGTGCCAGCAGCTTTCAGTCCGGGTTGAACACTGAAGCTTTCTTT. Amino acids: CASSFQSGLNTEAFF.

CDR3 DNA sequence: TGTGCCAGCAGCTTAGATGGGGAGAGAAGCTACACCTTC. Amino acids: CASSLDGERSYTF. The chain carries TRBV7-9 and TRBJ1-2; D ambiguous. This CDR3 spans 13 amino acids. The germline CDR1 and CDR2 sequences are SEHNR and FQNEAQ (reference sequence). Trimming pared 1 base from V and 9 bases from J, leaving 12 bases between.